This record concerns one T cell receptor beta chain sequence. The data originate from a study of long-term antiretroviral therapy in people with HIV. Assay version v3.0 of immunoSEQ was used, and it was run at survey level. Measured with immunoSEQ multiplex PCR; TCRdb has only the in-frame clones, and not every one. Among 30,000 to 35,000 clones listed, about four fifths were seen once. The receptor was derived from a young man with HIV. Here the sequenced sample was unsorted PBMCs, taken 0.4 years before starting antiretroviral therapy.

The CDR3 region has the DNA TGCGCCAGCAGCCAAGACCCTCCTACTAGCGTGATTACAGATACGCAGTATTTT. It translates to CASSQDPPTSVITDTQYF. The chain uses TRBV4-1 and TRBJ2-3, with 7 nucleotides matching TRBD2. J was trimmed by 3 bases and V by 0 bases; bases with no gene match: 12. Germline CDR1 reads MGHRA; CDR2 reads YSYEKL. The CDR3 length is 18 residues.